Presented here are 24 T cell receptor beta chains from one specimen sequenced in a study of immune evolution from preneoplasia to lung adenocarcinoma. This table comes from immunoSEQ multiplex PCR, and its TCRdb copy is limited to in-frame clones, with some not included. The repertoire holds thousands of clones, with 75% to 80% as singletons. The source material was FFPE adjacent normal lung tissue. Source of these receptors: a person aged 55-79 years with lung adenocarcinoma.

The chain combines TRBV11-3 with TRBJ2-5, with 11 bases aligning to TRBD2. The CDR3 totals 15 residues. V trimming: 4 bases; J trimming: 5 bases; junction bases outside the gene matches: 6. Germline CDR1 is SGHNT and CDR2 is YENEEA. CDR3 region: CASSSPTSGEETQYF. The CDR3 DNA reads TGTGCCAGCAGCTCGCCGACTAGCGGGGAGGAGACCCAGTACTTC.

This clone was counted only a few times. The V gene is TRBV19, the J gene TRBJ1-1, with D perhaps TRBD1 (6 bases). The CDR3 contains 13 residues. Germline CDR1 LNHDA, CDR2 SQIVND (reference sequence). The ends were cut back, 5 bases at V and 4 bases at J, with 11 bases in the middle. The DNA for the CDR3 is TGTGCCAGTAGTGCTACAGGGACCACTGAAGCTTTCTTT. Amino acids: CASSATGTTEAFF.

A word on this clone: At one of its ends the junction is not consistent with the germline gene, which may arise from a read error. The chain combines TRBV6-1 with TRBJ2-7, with 9 bases matching TRBD1. Looked up from germline, CDR1 is MNHNS and CDR2 is SASEGT. The CDR3 loop spans 13 amino acids. The CDR3 sequence is CASREGQGYEQYF. For the CDR3, the DNA is TGTGCCAGCAGAGAAGGACAGGGGTACGAGCAGTACTTC.

V gene TRBV6-1 combines with J gene TRBJ2-2; a weak D match, TRBD1 (6 bases). This CDR3 is 12 amino acids long. CDR1 and CDR2 from the germline V gene are MNHNS and SASEGT. Trimming stripped 4 bases from V and 9 bases from J, with 9 bases between. The chain's CDR3 is CASSAQGRELFF. The DNA of the CDR3 is TGTGCCAGCAGTGCACAGGGTAGGGAGCTGTTTTTT.

The J gene is TRBJ2-7, the V gene TRBV11-1; D might be TRBD1 (5 bases). There are 13 residues in the CDR3. Trimming pared 3 bases from V and 3 bases from J, leaving 9 bases between. Germline CDR1 and CDR2: SGHAT and FQDESV (reference sequence). CDR3 bases: TGTGCCAGCAGCTTTAACCAGGGCTACGAGCAGTACTTC. This encodes CASSFNQGYEQYF. Full variable domain (remainder filled in from reference TRBV11-1 and TRBJ2-7): EAEVAQSPRYKITEKSQAVAFWCDPISGHATLYWYRQILGQGPELLVQFQDESVVDDSQLPKDRFSAERLKGVDSTLKIQPAELGDSAMYLCASSFNQGYEQYFGPGTRLTVT.

The chain has TRBV5-4 and TRBJ1-2; D gene ambiguous. From germline, CDR1 is SGHNT and CDR2 YYREEE (reference sequence). Trimming left V 3 bases short and J 4 bases short, with 10 bases between. The CDR3 extends over 13 amino acids. The CDR3 reads CASSSLGPYGYTF. For the CDR3, the DNA is TGTGCCAGCAGCTCCCTCGGCCCCTATGGCTACACCTTC.

The chain recombines TRBV7-9 with TRBJ1-4, with D uncertain. The CDR3 consists of 12 residues. Between the trimmed V and J ends, which lost 7 bases and 5 bases, there was a span of 8 bases. Germline V gene sequence: CDR1 SEHNR, CDR2 FQNEAQ (reference sequence). This chain's CDR3 is CASTNPNEKLFF. The DNA for the CDR3 is TGTGCCAGCACCAATCCCAATGAAAAACTGTTTTTT. The full variable domain, its missing parts supplied by reference TRBV7-9 and TRBJ1-4, is DTGVSQNPRHKITKRGQNVTFRCDPISEHNRLYWYRQTLGQGPEFLTYFQNEAQLEKSRLLSDRFSAERPKGSFSTLEIQRTEQGDSAMYLCASTNPNEKLFFGSGTQLSVL.

V gene TRBV7-8 combines with J gene TRBJ1-1; tentatively, D is TRBD1 (5 bases). Trimming took 2 bases from V and 5 from J, leaving 15 bases between them. The V gene's germline CDR1 is SGHVS and CDR2 FQNEAQ. This CDR3 has 15 amino acids. The CDR3 region is CASSLRGLGGTEAFF. Written as DNA, the CDR3 is TGTGCCAGCAGCTTAAGGGGACTCGGGGGGACTGAAGCTTTCTTT.

The chain links TRBV11-3 to TRBJ2-1; 9 nucleotides match TRBD2. After removal of 3 bases from V and 15 bases from J, the junction contained 6 bases not matched to a gene. CDR3 length equals 12 residues. In germline, CDR1 is SGHNT, CDR2 YENEEA. Here the CDR3 reads CASSFHGTSRFF. CDR3 DNA sequence: TGTGCCAGCAGCTTTCATGGGACTAGCCGGTTCTTC.

The chain combines TRBV5-6 with TRBJ1-5; unclear D gene. CDR1 and CDR2 from the germline V gene are SGHDT and YYEEEE. Deletions cut 5 bases from V and 5 bases from J, with 17 bases between. This CDR3 has 15 residues. CDR3 sequence: CASRDGLPQDQPQHF. In nucleotides, the CDR3 is TGTGCCAGCAGGGATGGACTCCCTCAGGATCAGCCCCAGCATTTT.

The CDR3 DNA sequence: TGTGCCAGCAGCCCGGGACAGGGGCTGGGTAATGAGCAGTTCTTC. This translates into CASSPGQGLGNEQFF. V gene TRBV7-9 combines with J gene TRBJ2-1; 10 nucleotides align to TRBD1. The germline V gene has CDR1 SEHNR and CDR2 FQNEAQ (reference sequence). The CDR3 sequence is 15 residues long. J gave up 7 bases and V 5 bases, and 8 bases lay outside the gene matches.

This clone was observed once. The gene calls are TRBV7-2 and TRBJ2-5; 8 bases are shared with TRBD2. From germline, CDR1 is SGHTA and CDR2 FQGNSA. Losses at the gene ends were 4 bases for V and 5 bases for J; bases not matched to a gene: 9. CDR3 length equals 15 residues. The CDR3 sequence is CASSSGLAGRETQYF. Written as DNA, the CDR3 is TGTGCCAGCAGCTCAGGTCTAGCGGGTAGGGAGACCCAGTACTTC.

V gene TRBV5-1 combines with J gene TRBJ1-1; no clear D gene. There are 14 residues in the CDR3. Per germline, CDR1 SGHRS and CDR2 YFSETQ. Trimming pared 4 bases from V and 5 bases from J, leaving 15 bases between. CDR3 sequence reads: CASSPPLEGTEAFF. The CDR3 nucleotides read TGCGCCAGCAGCCCTCCACTCGAGGGTACTGAAGCTTTCTTT.

The rearrangement joins TRBV6-5 to TRBJ1-4, with D hard to call. With 2 bases removed from V and 0 bases from J, the gap between germline ends came to 4 bases. The germline V gene encodes CDR1 MNHEY and CDR2 SVGAGI. The CDR3 contains 14 residues. CDR3 sequence reads: CASSYSATNEKLFF. CDR3 nucleotide sequence: TGTGCCAGCAGTTACAGCGCAACTAATGAAAAACTGTTTTTT.

The chain couples TRBV7-9 to TRBJ1-1, with D possibly TRBD1 on 5 matching bases. The CDR3 length is 16 residues. Germline V CDR1 and CDR2: SEHNR, FQNEAQ (reference sequence). V was clipped by 3 bases and J by 5 bases, with 19 bases between them. As DNA, the CDR3 is TGTGCCAGCAGCTTCGGGGTACAGGCTGGGAGGACTGAAGCTTTCTTT. It encodes CASSFGVQAGRTEAFF.

This clone was counted only a few times. This chain links TRBV5-4 with TRBJ1-1; 9 nucleotides align to TRBD1. The germline CDR1 and CDR2 sequences are SGHNT and YYREEE (reference sequence). The CDR3 has 16 residues. With 0 bases clipped from V and 1 base from J, the junction kept 4 bases outside the gene matches. The CDR3 DNA reads as TGTGCCAGCAGCTTGGGGGGGACAGGGTCGAACACTGAAGCTTTCTTT. Residues: CASSLGGTGSNTEAFF.

The chain combines TRBV29-1 with TRBJ2-3; TRBD1 agrees at 11 bases. CDR1 SQVTM and CDR2 ANQGSEA come from the germline V gene. This CDR3 spans 14 amino acids. With V trimmed by 4 bases and J by 4 bases, 4 bases remained unmatched. CDR3 in amino acids: CSVGWTGGPDTQYF. The DNA for the CDR3 is TGCAGCGTTGGTTGGACAGGGGGCCCAGATACGCAGTATTTT.

This chain uses TRBV6-1 with TRBJ2-6; no reliable D call. Trimming cost V 8 bases and J 0 bases, with 5 bases left between them. Germline V lookup: CDR1 MNHNS, CDR2 SASEGT. This CDR3 spans 13 amino acids. The CDR3 region has the DNA TGTGCCAGCCAGGTCTCTGGGGCCAACGTCCTGACTTTC. This translates into CASQVSGANVLTF.

The CDR3 sequence is CASSLSSALLAGVEETQYF. The CDR3, as DNA: TGTGCCAGCAGCTTATCTTCGGCCCTTCTGGCGGGGGTAGAAGAGACCCAGTACTTC. The rearrangement joins TRBV7-6 to TRBJ2-5, with TRBD2 identical over 7 bases. Trimming removed 2 bases from V and 3 bases from J; junction bases left unmatched: 18. Germline CDR1 reads SGHVS; CDR2 reads FNYEAQ. This CDR3 is built from 19 residues. The full variable domain, rest sourced from reference TRBV7-6 and TRBJ2-5, is GAGVSQSPRYKVTKRGQDVALRCDPISGHVSLYWYRQALGQGPEFLTYFNYEAQQDKSGLPNDRFSAERPEGSISTLTIQRTEQRDSAMYRCASSLSSALLAGVEETQYFGPGTRLLVL.

The V and J genes are TRBV5-1 and TRBJ2-5, with 7 positions matching TRBD2. J lost 2 bases, V lost 0 bases, and 13 bases had no gene match. CDR1 is SGHRS and CDR2 is YFSETQ in the germline V gene. CDR3 size: 18 residues. The CDR3 reads CASSLAPGGGGYQETQYF. CDR3 coding DNA: TGCGCCAGCAGCTTGGCACCTGGTGGCGGGGGTTATCAAGAGACCCAGTACTTC.

The genes are TRBV7-8 and TRBJ2-1, with D perhaps TRBD1 or TRBD2 (6 bases each). The CDR3 spans 18 residues. From germline, CDR1 is SGHVS and CDR2 FQNEAQ. Between the trimmed V and J ends, which lost 2 bases and 0 bases, there was a span of 17 bases. For the CDR3, the DNA is TGTGCCAGCAGCTTAATAATATGGGGGGCTAGCTCCTACAATGAGCAGTTCTTC. The encoded protein is CASSLIIWGASSYNEQFF.

The rearrangement links TRBV6-1 to TRBJ1-2; D unclear. The CDR3 is 13 amino acids. Looked up from germline, CDR1 is MNHNS and CDR2 is SASEGT. Trimming stripped 5 bases from V and 8 bases from J, with 15 bases between. CDR3 DNA: TGTGCCAGCAGTCTGTCAGGTTCCTTGGGCTACACCTTC. It translates to CASSLSGSLGYTF.

In this sample, this clone turned up once. V and J are TRBV30 and TRBJ1-6, with 9 bases identical to TRBD1. The germline V gene has CDR1 GTSNPN and CDR2 SVGIG (reference sequence). The CDR3 is 13 residues long. Trimming cost V 8 bases and J 8 bases; bases outside gene matches: 7. CDR3 protein: CARQQGAYSPLHF. Written as DNA, the CDR3 is TGTGCCAGACAACAGGGGGCTTATTCACCCCTCCACTTT.

The CDR3 sequence is CASSINRVVEKLFF. CDR3 nucleotide sequence: TGTGCCAGCTCAATTAACAGGGTTGTTGAAAAACTGTTTTTT. The gene calls are TRBV6-5 and TRBJ1-4; weak D call: TRBD1 (6 bases). CDR3 length equals 14 residues. V was pared by 8 bases and J by 7 bases, with 17 bases between. Per germline, CDR1 MNHEY and CDR2 SVGAGI.